This TCR beta chain is from a study of tumor-infiltrating lymphocytes in primary liver carcinoma. About the research overall: Lesions, classed as T1-T3 N0M0, spanned roughly 4.2 to 11 cm across. The yield of productive TCRbeta reads per sample was roughly 3.5 to 7.5 million and was similar across tissue types. Points from the study as a whole: The top-250-clone fraction was significantly higher in tumors than in blood (p = 0.039). In tumor-adjacent and tumor-blood pairs, overlap was lower than in tumor region pairs.

A constant-region primer served to make TCR beta cDNA from about 0.5 ug total RNA. Libraries of TCR beta came from three nested multiplex PCR rounds with slightly modified ARM-PCR. Use of TRBV1-TRBV30 forward primers with a C-beta reverse primer characterized the first two PCR rounds, which lasted around 9 cycles each. TCRdb re-called the multiplex PCR reads with MiXCR, one entry per CDR3 protein. The sample records 45,000 or so distinct CDR3 sequences, roughly 80% being singletons. Investigators took RNA and DNA out together from roughly 20-30 mg of unsorted bulk tissue. With respect to this clonotype: Its antigen is still unknown. The CDR3 does not end in the conserved phenylalanine or tryptophan, so this is likely a read error.

Per germline, CDR1 SGHAT and CDR2 FQNNGV. The V gene lost 6 bases and the J gene lost 4 bases, with 25 bases spanning the gap. The CDR3 is 17 residues long. Sequencing was performed on tumor-adjacent normal liver tissue. The receptor was derived from a woman in her 30s with primary liver carcinoma and hepatitis B virus infection. This sequence joins TRBV11-2 and TRBJ2-7, with D perhaps matching TRBD2 (6 bases). In DNA, the CDR3 is TGTGCCAGCAGTATCACAGGAGGGGACTCTTGGACATACGAGCAGTACCTC. As protein: CASSITGGDSWTYEQYL.